This T cell receptor beta chain was recorded in a study of shared clonotypes between healthy human individuals. As for the study in general: Each donor had three CD4 naive, three CD4 memory, two CD8 naive and one CD8 memory plate.

Study results and caveats: Non-shared clonotypes had lower generation probabilities than those shared by all four donors.

This clone has a single count. Its antigen is unidentified. Looked up from germline, CDR1 is MNHEY and CDR2 is SVGAGI. The CDR3 consists of 12 residues. Trimming took off 6 bases at V and 5 bases at J, with 10 bases between the two ends. Assay execution proceeded at the deep level. Several immunoSEQ plates received, in even portions, the genomic DNA of each subset. Using immunoSEQ multiplex PCR, the repertoire was profiled, and TCRdb retains in-frame clones only, with some absent. Of more than 2 million clones in the sample, approximately 95% were seen once. The clonotype was recovered from a man aged 18 to 29 in good health. The sample taken for sequencing was naive CD4+ T cells sorted from blood. Indicated subset: CD45RA+ positively selected. The chain recombines TRBV6-5 with TRBJ2-5; no definite D call. The CDR3, as DNA: TGTGCCAGCAGCCAGAACCGGGAGACCCAGTACTTC. Translation gives CASSQNRETQYF.